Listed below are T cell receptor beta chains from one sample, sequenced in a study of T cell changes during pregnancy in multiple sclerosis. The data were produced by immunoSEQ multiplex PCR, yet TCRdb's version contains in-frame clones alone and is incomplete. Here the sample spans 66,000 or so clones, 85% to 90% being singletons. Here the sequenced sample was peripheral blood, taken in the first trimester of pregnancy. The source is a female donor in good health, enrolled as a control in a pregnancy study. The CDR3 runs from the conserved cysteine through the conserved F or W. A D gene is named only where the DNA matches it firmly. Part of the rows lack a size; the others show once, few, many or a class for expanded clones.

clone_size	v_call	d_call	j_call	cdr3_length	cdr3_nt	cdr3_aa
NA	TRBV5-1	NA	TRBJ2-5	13	TGCGCCAGCAGCTTGGACCCCCCGGGGGACCAGTACTTC	CASSLDPPGDQYF
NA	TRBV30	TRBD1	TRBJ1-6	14	TGTGCCTGGGGTCAGGGACAGGGTAGTTCACCCCTCCACTTT	CAWGQGQGSSPLHF
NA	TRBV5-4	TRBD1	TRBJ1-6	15	TGTGCCAGCAGCCCCCCAAGGGAGACAGGGGAGGCCCTCCACTTT	CASSPPRETGEALHF
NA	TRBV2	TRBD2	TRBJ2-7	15	TGTGCCAGCACCACTGATTGGGGACTACTATACGAGCAGTACTTC	CASTTDWGLLYEQYF
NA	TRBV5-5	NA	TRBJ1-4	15	TGTGCCAGCAGCTCATCCAGGGGTCTTTACGAAAAACTGTTTTTT	CASSSSRGLYEKLFF
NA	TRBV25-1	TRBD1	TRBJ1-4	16	TGTGCCAGCAGCCAAGGCAGGGGGCTAACTAATGAAAAACTGTTTTTT	CASSQGRGLTNEKLFF
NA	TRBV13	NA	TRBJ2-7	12	TGTGCCAGCAGCCACAGGGCAGGCGAGCAGTACTTC	CASSHRAGEQYF
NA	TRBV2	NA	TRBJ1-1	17	TGTGCCAGCAATTACGCCAGGGGAGGGCCAATGAACACTGAAGCTTTCTTT	CASNYARGGPMNTEAFF
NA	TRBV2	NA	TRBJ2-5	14	TGTGCCAGCAGGAGAGGGGGGGGTCAAGAGACCCAGTACTTC	CASRRGGGQETQYF
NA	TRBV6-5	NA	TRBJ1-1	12	TGTGCCAGCAGTCGGGTGAACACTGAAGCTTTCTTT	CASSRVNTEAFF
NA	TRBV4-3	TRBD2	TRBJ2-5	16	TGCGCCAGCAGCCAAGATGAGTGGGGGGGAGAAGAGACCCAGTACTTC	CASSQDEWGGEETQYF
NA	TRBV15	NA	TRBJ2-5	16	TGTGCCACCAGCAGAGAGCGCCCAGGGTGGCAAGAGACCCAGTACTTC	CATSRERPGWQETQYF
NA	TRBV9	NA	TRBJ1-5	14	TGTGCCAGCAGCGTAGGCGGATACAATCAGCCCCAGCATTTT	CASSVGGYNQPQHF
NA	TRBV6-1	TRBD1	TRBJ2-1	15	TGTGCCAGCAGTGAAAGGACAGGGGCTAGGGATGAGCAGTTCTTC	CASSERTGARDEQFF
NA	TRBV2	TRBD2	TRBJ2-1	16	TGTGCCAGCAGTGAATCAGGTCTAGCGGGGTACAATGAGCAGTTCTTC	CASSESGLAGYNEQFF
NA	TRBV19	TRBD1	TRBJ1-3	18	TGTGCCAGTAGCCAAAGATTCTCCGGGACAGGTACCGAAAACACCATATATTTT	CASSQRFSGTGTENTIYF
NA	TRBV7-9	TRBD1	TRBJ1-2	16	TGTGCCAGCAGCTTAGCCCCAGACAGGGGGGACTATGGCTACACCTTC	CASSLAPDRGDYGYTF
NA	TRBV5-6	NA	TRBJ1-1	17	TGTGCCAGCAGCTTGTCATTTCAGTCAGGGCTCGACACTGAAGCTTTCTTT	CASSLSFQSGLDTEAFF
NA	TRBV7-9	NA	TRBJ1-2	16	TGTGCCAGCAGCTTAGGCGGCGCAGGGGATAACTATGGCTACACCTTC	CASSLGGAGDNYGYTF
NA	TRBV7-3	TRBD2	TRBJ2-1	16	TGTGCCAGCAGCTCGGGCCTAGCGGGGGGGCAAAATGAGCAGTTCTTC	CASSSGLAGGQNEQFF
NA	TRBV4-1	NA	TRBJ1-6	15	TGCGCCAGCAGCCCATGGGGGGTGGAAGATTCACCCCTCCACTTT	CASSPWGVEDSPLHF
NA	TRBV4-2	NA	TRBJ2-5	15	TGTGCCAGCAGCCAGGGCGGCGGGTACCAAGAGACCCAGTACTTC	CASSQGGGYQETQYF
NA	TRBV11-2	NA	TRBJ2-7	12	TGTGCCAGCAGCCAGGACTCCTACGAGCAGTACTTC	CASSQDSYEQYF
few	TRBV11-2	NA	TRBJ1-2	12	TGTGCCAGCAGCCTAGGGTCCCGGGGCTACACCTTC	CASSLGSRGYTF
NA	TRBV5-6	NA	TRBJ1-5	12	TGTGCCAGCAGCGTTAACAATCAGCCCCAGCATTTT	CASSVNNQPQHF
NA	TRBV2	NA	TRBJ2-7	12	TGTGCCAGCACCCCCGGTAGTCGGGAGCAGTACTTC	CASTPGSREQYF
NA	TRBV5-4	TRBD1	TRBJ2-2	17	TGTGCCAGCAGCTTGGCCGGAGGGACAGGGGTGGCCGGGGAGCTGTTTTTT	CASSLAGGTGVAGELFF
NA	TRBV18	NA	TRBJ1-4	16	TGTGCCAGCTCACCAGTGGGGGGTGCAACTAATGAAAAACTGTTTTTT	CASSPVGGATNEKLFF
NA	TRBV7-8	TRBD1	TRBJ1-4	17	TGTGCCAGCAGCTTTCTACCAGGGGGAGCTTTGAACGAAAAACTGTTTTTT	CASSFLPGGALNEKLFF
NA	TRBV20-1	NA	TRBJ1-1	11	TGCAGTGCCACCGGTCGCGCTGAAGCTTTCTTT	CSATGRAEAFF
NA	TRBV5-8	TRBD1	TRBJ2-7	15	TGTGCCAGCAGCTTTGCCCCCGGGACAGGCTACGAGCAGTACTTC	CASSFAPGTGYEQYF
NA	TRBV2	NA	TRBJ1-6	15	TGTGCCAGCGGAGCAGAACGGGGAAATAATTCACCCCTCCACTTT	CASGAERGNNSPLHF
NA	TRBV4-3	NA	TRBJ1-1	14	TGCGCCAGCAGCCAAGGGGAGGCTAACACTGAAGCTTTCTTT	CASSQGEANTEAFF
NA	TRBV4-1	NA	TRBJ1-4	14	TGCGCCAGCAGCCCAGTGTCGGGTAATGAAAAACTGTTTTTT	CASSPVSGNEKLFF
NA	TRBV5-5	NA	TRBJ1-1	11	TGTGGCGCGGCAGAGAACACTGAAGCTTTCTTT	CGAAENTEAFF
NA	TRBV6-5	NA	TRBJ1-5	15	TGTGCCAGCAGACCTGACACTTTTAGCAATCAGCCCCAGCATTTT	CASRPDTFSNQPQHF
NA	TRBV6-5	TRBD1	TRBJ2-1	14	TGTGCCAGCTTTTCAGGGGGCGCCTACAATGAGCAGTTCTTC	CASFSGGAYNEQFF
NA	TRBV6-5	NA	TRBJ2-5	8	TGTGCCGGCTTACAAGTTTACTTC	CAGLQVYF
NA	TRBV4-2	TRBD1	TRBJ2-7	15	TGTGCCAGCAGCCAAGATAGGACAGGGCTGGACGAGCAGTACTTC	CASSQDRTGLDEQYF
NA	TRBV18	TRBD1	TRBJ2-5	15	TGTGCCAGCTCACCCAAAACAGGGGGTCAAGAGACCCAGTACTTC	CASSPKTGGQETQYF
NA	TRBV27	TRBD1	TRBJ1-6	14	TGTGCCAGCAGGACAGGGTTGAATAATTCACCCCTCCACTTT	CASRTGLNNSPLHF
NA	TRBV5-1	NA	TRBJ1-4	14	TGCGCCAGCAGCTTGGCCCCGGGAGAAGAAAAACTGTTTTTT	CASSLAPGEEKLFF
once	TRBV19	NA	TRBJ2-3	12	TGTGCCAGTAGTATCGGCACAGATACGCAGTATTTT	CASSIGTDTQYF
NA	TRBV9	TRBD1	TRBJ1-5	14	TGTGCCAGCAGTGCACAGGGGGTTAATCAGCCCCAGCATTTT	CASSAQGVNQPQHF
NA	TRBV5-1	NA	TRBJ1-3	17	TGCGCCAGCAGCTTGACCACTGCAGGGATCTCTGGAAACACCATATATTTT	CASSLTTAGISGNTIYF
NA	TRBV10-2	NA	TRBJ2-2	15	TGCGCCAGCATTCTCGCGGGGGCGTTCACCGGGGAGCTGTTTTTT	CASILAGAFTGELFF